A single sample gave rise to the 20 T cell receptor beta chains below, sequenced in a study of a mutant IDH1 vaccine in newly diagnosed glioma. Time point reported: week 5, during vaccination. All doses held 300 ug of mutant IDH1 20-mer peptide, with topical imiquimod. Assay: immunoSEQ multiplex PCR; the TCRdb copy retains only in-frame clones and omits some. The sample contains 70,000 to 90,000 clones, roughly 91% of which appear only once. These TCRs' antigens remain unknown. The sequencing used PBMCs, collected from a glioma patient whose treatment included an IDH1 peptide vaccine. These receptor sequences come from a woman aged 45-59 years with glioma.

This rearrangement joins TRBV5-4 to TRBJ2-2, with 8 bases that match TRBD1. Per the germline V gene, CDR1 is SGHNT and CDR2 is YYREEE (reference sequence). Losses at the gene ends were 3 bases for V and 6 bases for J; bases not matched to a gene: 7. CDR3 length: 15 residues. The CDR3 region is CASSSGQVGAGELFF. The DNA of the CDR3 is TGTGCCAGCAGCTCGGGACAGGTGGGGGCCGGGGAGCTGTTTTTT.

J is TRBJ2-3 and V is TRBV28; D perhaps matches TRBD2 (6 bases). Trimming removed 3 bases from V and 4 bases from J, with 8 bases in between. The germline CDR1 and CDR2 sequences are MDHEN and SYDVKM. This CDR3 spans 13 amino acids. The CDR3, as DNA: TGTGCCAGCAGTTTGCGGGGCTCAGATACGCAGTATTTT. This sequence encodes CASSLRGSDTQYF. Complete variable domain (other parts from reference TRBV28 and TRBJ2-3): DVKVTQSSRYLVKRTGEKVFLECVQDMDHENMFWYRQDPGLGLRLIYFSYDVKMKEKGDIPEGYSVSREKKERFSLILESASTNQTSMYLCASSLRGSDTQYFGPGTRLTVL.

This chain links TRBV11-2 with TRBJ2-7; TRBD2 matches 7 bases. Trimming removed 1 base from V and 7 bases from J; junction bases left unmatched: 7. The CDR3 is made up of 14 amino acids. Germline V CDR1 and CDR2: SGHAT, FQNNGV. The CDR3 loop is CASSLVGGSGEQYF. In DNA form, the CDR3 reads TGTGCCAGCAGCTTAGTGGGCGGGAGTGGGGAGCAGTACTTC.

The CDR3 coding sequence is TGTGCCAGCAGTTACTCCCCAGGGGCGGGAAACACCATATATTTT. This encodes CASSYSPGAGNTIYF. The chain links TRBV6-5 to TRBJ1-3; D is perhaps TRBD1 (6 bases). This CDR3 spans 15 amino acids. Germline lookup yields CDR1 MNHEY and CDR2 SVGAGI. V lost 0 bases to trimming and J lost 4 bases, with 10 bases between them.

V and J are TRBV27 and TRBJ2-5, with 9 bases that match TRBD2. J gave up 0 bases and V 7 bases, and 0 bases lay outside the gene matches. CDR3 length: 13 residues. The germline V gene has CDR1 MNHEY and CDR2 SMNVEV (reference sequence). CDR3 sequence: CASTSGDQETQYF. CDR3 sequence (DNA): TGTGCCAGCACTAGCGGGGACCAAGAGACCCAGTACTTC.

V usage is TRBV28 and J usage is TRBJ2-1; the D gene could be TRBD1 or TRBD2 (5 bases each). The CDR3 is 16 residues long. Germline V lookup: CDR1 MDHEN, CDR2 SYDVKM. V was clipped by 5 bases and J by 3 bases, with 17 bases between them. CDR3 sequence: CASSAYPWDGYNEQFF. Here the CDR3 DNA reads TGTGCCAGCAGTGCGTACCCCTGGGACGGCTACAATGAGCAGTTCTTC.

V usage is TRBV14 and J usage is TRBJ1-6, with 9 bases that match TRBD1. The germline CDR1 and CDR2 sequences are SGHDN and FVKESK. V dropped 3 bases and J dropped 10; count of bases not matched to a gene: 1. This CDR3 has 13 residues. CDR3 region: CASSQDRGSPLHF. The CDR3 nucleotides read TGTGCCAGCAGCCAGGACAGGGGCTCACCCCTCCACTTT.

This chain joins TRBV5-1 and TRBJ1-1, with 7 bases matching TRBD1. The CDR3 spans 13 residues. Germline trimming cut 4 bases from V and 5 bases from J; bases unmatched to any gene: 5. The germline V gene has CDR1 SGHRS and CDR2 YFSETQ. The CDR3 DNA is TGCGCCAGCAGCCAGGGGGGACGGACTGAAGCTTTCTTT. Translated, it gives CASSQGGRTEAFF. The whole variable domain, remainder taken from reference TRBV5-1 and TRBJ1-1, is KAGVTQTPRYLIKTRGQQVTLSCSPISGHRSVSWYQQTPGQGLQFLFEYFSETQRNKGNFPGRFSGRQFSNSRSEMNVSTLELGDSALYLCASSQGGRTEAFFGQGTRLTVV.

This clone appeared a single time. This sequence joins TRBV6-5 and TRBJ1-2; D is ambiguous. CDR3 length equals 13 residues. The V and J ends lost 6 bases and 0 bases respectively, with 8 bases between them. Germline-derived CDR1 and CDR2 are MNHEY and SVGAGI. The DNA for the CDR3 is TGTGCCAGCAGCCTGGACCCTAACTATGGCTACACCTTC. Protein sequence: CASSLDPNYGYTF.

The chain employs TRBV15 and TRBJ1-5; D is perhaps TRBD1 (5 bases). From germline, CDR1 is LNHNV and CDR2 YYDKDF (reference sequence). There are 15 residues in the CDR3. The V gene lost 0 bases and the J gene lost 3 bases, with 9 bases spanning the gap. The CDR3 loop reads CATSRDSGSNQPQHF. In nucleotides, the CDR3 is TGTGCCACCAGCAGAGATTCAGGGTCCAATCAGCCCCAGCATTTT.

This chain joins TRBV5-1 and TRBJ1-1; possible D gene TRBD1, 5 bases. This CDR3 region has 14 residues. The germline V and J ends were trimmed by 0 bases and 0 bases, with 6 bases remaining between them. Germline CDR1 reads SGHRS; CDR2 reads YFSETQ. The CDR3 protein is CASSLGGVNTEAFF. CDR3 sequence (DNA): TGCGCCAGCAGCTTGGGAGGGGTGAACACTGAAGCTTTCTTT.

The chain has TRBV7-2 and TRBJ2-5; D is uncertain. Germline loops: CDR1 SGHTA, CDR2 FQGNSA. The CDR3 loop spans 14 amino acids. V was cut by 3 bases and J by 5 bases, with 13 bases left in between. Here the CDR3 DNA reads TGTGCCAGCAGCTTTATCGTTCAGGATGAGACCCAGTACTTC. The encoded protein is CASSFIVQDETQYF.

The chain has TRBV28 and TRBJ2-5, with 8 bases identical to TRBD1. The CDR3 contains 15 residues. Trimming removed 7 bases from V and 5 bases from J; junction bases left unmatched: 12. Per germline, CDR1 MDHEN and CDR2 SYDVKM. CDR3 sequence: CASKKLDRVGETQYF. CDR3 sequence (DNA): TGTGCCAGCAAAAAACTGGACAGGGTAGGGGAGACCCAGTACTTC.

The chain has TRBV30 and TRBJ1-6; the D gene is possibly TRBD1 (6 bases). The CDR3 extends over 12 amino acids. The V end lost 3 bases, the J end lost 9 bases, and 9 bases lay between the germline ends. CDR1 is GTSNPN, CDR2 SVGIG, per germline (reference sequence). The CDR3 sequence is CAWSRTVSPLHF. Here the CDR3 DNA reads TGTGCCTGGAGCCGGACAGTTTCACCCCTCCACTTT.

This clone was found once. V gene TRBV27 combines with J gene TRBJ2-7; the D is unclear. The CDR3 has 13 residues. Germline lookup yields CDR1 MNHEY and CDR2 SMNVEV (reference sequence). V lost 6 bases to trimming and J lost 5 bases, with 14 bases between them. The CDR3, as DNA: TGTGCCAGCAGGAGACGCGGTTACGACGAGCAGTACTTC. Encoded protein: CASRRRGYDEQYF.

The rearrangement links TRBV9 to TRBJ1-1; D ambiguous. CDR3 size: 12 residues. V was cut by 0 bases and J by 5 bases, with 5 bases left in between. Germline CDR1 SGDLS, CDR2 YYNGEE. The DNA for the CDR3 is TGTGCCAGCAGCGTAGGTGGGACTGAAGCTTTCTTT. Translating it yields CASSVGGTEAFF.

The rearrangement uses TRBV5-1 and TRBJ1-1; D is perhaps TRBD1 (6 bases). The length of the CDR3 is 14 residues. Germline CDR1 is SGHRS and CDR2 is YFSETQ. V lost 2 bases, J lost 1 base, and 9 bases lay in between. The DNA of the CDR3 is TGCGCCAGCAGCTTTGGGGGCCAGAACACTGAAGCTTTCTTT. Translated, it gives CASSFGGQNTEAFF. The whole variable domain, remainder taken from reference TRBV5-1 and TRBJ1-1, is KAGVTQTPRYLIKTRGQQVTLSCSPISGHRSVSWYQQTPGQGLQFLFEYFSETQRNKGNFPGRFSGRQFSNSRSEMNVSTLELGDSALYLCASSFGGQNTEAFFGQGTRLTVV.

This chain joins TRBV10-3 and TRBJ2-3; TRBD2 matches 10 bases. The CDR3 loop spans 15 amino acids. The germline V gene has CDR1 ENHRY and CDR2 SYGVKD. Trimming cost V 10 bases and J 4 bases; bases outside gene matches: 11. CDR3 in DNA: TGTGCCACCGGACCCGGGACTAGCGTATCAGATACGCAGTATTTT. Its translation is CATGPGTSVSDTQYF.

The chain employs TRBV29-1 and TRBJ1-4; D is ambiguous. The CDR3 totals 14 residues. The V end was cut by 7 bases, the J end by 0 bases, with 12 bases between. CDR1 and CDR2 from the germline V gene are SQVTM and ANQGSEA. The CDR3 bases are TGCAGCGCCTTAGGGAGGGCAACTAATGAAAAACTGTTTTTT. Amino acid sequence: CSALGRATNEKLFF.

The gene calls are TRBV6-6 and TRBJ1-4, with TRBD1 matching 10 bases. This CDR3 spans 15 amino acids. Per the germline V gene, CDR1 is MNHNY and CDR2 is SVGAGI (reference sequence). With 6 bases clipped from V and 6 bases from J, the junction kept 7 bases outside the gene matches. CDR3 loop: CASSLRDRGDEKLFF. CDR3 coding DNA: TGTGCCAGCAGCCTCCGGGACAGGGGAGATGAAAAACTGTTTTTT.